This T cell receptor (beta chain) was documented in a study of CXCR3-negative and CXCR3-positive naive CD8 T cells. Study-wide results and caveats: Comparison of naive cells showed more hydrophobic TRB CDR3s in CXCR3-positive than in CXCR3-negative naive cells.

TRB cDNA libraries were made by UMI-labeled 5' RACE. From its re-call of the 5' RACE reads, TCRdb lists each CDR3 protein once, without DNA. This sample's clone table lists about 120,000 distinct CDR3 sequences. A remark on this clonotype: Antigen specificity is unknown.

The CD45RO-CCR7+CD27+CD95- phenotype denoted naive CD8+ T cells. Germline lookup yields CDR1 MNHNS and CDR2 SASEGT. The CDR3 runs to 15 residues. The sequence derives from a human donor in good health. Some clones in this sample may be carry-over from other donors' samples. Material: naive CXCR3+ CD8+ T cells from blood. Subset specified: CD45RO-CCR7+CD27+CD95- naive CD8+ T cells expressing CXCR3 (TNR3+). J is TRBJ2-7 and V is TRBV6-1. The CDR3 region is CASSEERWQAYEQYF.